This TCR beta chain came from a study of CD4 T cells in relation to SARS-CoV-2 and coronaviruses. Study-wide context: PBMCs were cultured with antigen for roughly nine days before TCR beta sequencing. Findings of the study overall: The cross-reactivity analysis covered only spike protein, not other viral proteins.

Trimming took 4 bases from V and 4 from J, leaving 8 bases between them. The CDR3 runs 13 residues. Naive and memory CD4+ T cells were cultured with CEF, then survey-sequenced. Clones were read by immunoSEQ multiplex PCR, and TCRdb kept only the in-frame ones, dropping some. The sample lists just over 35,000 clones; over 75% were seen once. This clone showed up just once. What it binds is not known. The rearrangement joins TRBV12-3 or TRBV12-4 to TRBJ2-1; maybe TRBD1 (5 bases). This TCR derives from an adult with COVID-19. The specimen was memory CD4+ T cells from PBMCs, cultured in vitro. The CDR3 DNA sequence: TGTGCCAGCAGTTCCGACAGATACAATGAGCAGTTCTTC. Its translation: CASSSDRYNEQFF.